Below, 2 T cell receptor beta chains from the same sample are listed, as sequenced in a study of CD8 T cells in Susac syndrome. The RNA input was about 0.45 to 1 ug, and it was reverse transcribed with random hexamers. Using its own MiXCR run on the immunoSEQ multiplex PCR reads, TCRdb lists one record per CDR3 protein. This table holds tens of thousands of distinct CDR3 sequences, about 93% found once. Sample: CD4+ T cells from PBMCs. The receptors stem from a human donor with Susac syndrome.

The chain is built from TRBV9 and TRBJ2-1; D gene uncertain. Deletions cut 2 bases from V and 5 bases from J, with 11 bases between. The CDR3 consists of 14 residues. The germline CDR1 and CDR2 sequences are SGDLS and YYNGEE. This CDR3 is CASSVHQENNEQFF. Here the CDR3 DNA reads TGTGCCAGCAGCGTCCACCAGGAAAACAATGAGCAGTTCTTC.

The rearrangement uses TRBV9 and TRBJ2-3, with D possibly being TRBD1 or TRBD2 (5 bases each). The V gene's germline CDR1 is SGDLS and CDR2 YYNGEE. This CDR3 comprises 12 residues. Trimming stripped 1 base from V and 14 bases from J, with 14 bases between. This CDR3 reads CASSVRDGATYF. The CDR3 nucleotides are TGTGCCAGCAGCGTAAGGGACGGCGCCACGTATTTT. Full variable domain (remainder filled in from reference TRBV9 and TRBJ2-3): DSGVTQTPKHLITATGQRVTLRCSPRSGDLSVYWYQQSLDQGLQFLIQYYNGEERAKGNILERFSAQQFPDLHSELNLSSLELGDSALYFCASSVRDGATYFGPGTRLTVL.